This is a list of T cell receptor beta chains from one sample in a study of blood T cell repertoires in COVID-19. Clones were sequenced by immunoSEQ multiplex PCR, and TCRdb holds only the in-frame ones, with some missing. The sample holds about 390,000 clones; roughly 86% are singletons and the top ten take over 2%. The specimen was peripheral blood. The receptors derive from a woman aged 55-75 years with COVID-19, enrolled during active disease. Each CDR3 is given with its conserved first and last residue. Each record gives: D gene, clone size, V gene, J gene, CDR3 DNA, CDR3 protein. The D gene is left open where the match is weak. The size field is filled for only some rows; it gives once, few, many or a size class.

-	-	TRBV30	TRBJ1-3	TGTGCCTGGAGTGTAAGCACAGGAACTAATGGAAACACCATATATTTT	CAWSVSTGTNGNTIYF
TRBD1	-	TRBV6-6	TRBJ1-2	TGTGCCAGCAGACCCTCGACAGGGGGTGATGCGTTCGGCTACACCTTC	CASRPSTGGDAFGYTF
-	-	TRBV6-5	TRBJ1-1	TGTGCCAGCATCCGGCCAGGGGTGGCCACTGAAGCTTTCTTT	CASIRPGVATEAFF
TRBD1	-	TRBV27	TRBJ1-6	TGTGCCAGCAGTTTAGCGGGACAGGGGCCTTTCTATAATTCACCCCTCCACTTT	CASSLAGQGPFYNSPLHF
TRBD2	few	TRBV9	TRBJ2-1	TGTGCCAGCAGCGTAACGGAACTAGCGGGGTGGTGGCAGTTCTTC	CASSVTELAGWWQFF
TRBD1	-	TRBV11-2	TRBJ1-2	TGTGCCAGCAGCCAGGGACAGACTAACTATGGCTACACCTTC	CASSQGQTNYGYTF
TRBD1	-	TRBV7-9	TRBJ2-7	TGTGCCAGCAGCGGGACAGGGGCCGCCTACGAGCAGTACTTC	CASSGTGAAYEQYF
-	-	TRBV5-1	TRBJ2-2	TGCGCCAGCAGCTCACAGGGATTCACCGGGGAGCTGTTTTTT	CASSSQGFTGELFF
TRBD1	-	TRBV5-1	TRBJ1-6	TGCGCCAGCAGCAAGGGACAGCAACGCAAACCTTCACCCCTCCACTTT	CASSKGQQRKPSPLHF
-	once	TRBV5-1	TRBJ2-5	TGCGCCAGCAGCTTGGAAGGCCTAGATCAAGAGACCCAGTACTTC	CASSLEGLDQETQYF
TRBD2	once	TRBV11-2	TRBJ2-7	TGTGCCAGCAGCTTGGGAGGGGCCCCTTTAACCTACGAGCAGTACTTC	CASSLGGAPLTYEQYF
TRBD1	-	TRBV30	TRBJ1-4	TGTGCCTGGAGTGTACTCGGAGGGGGCGCCTCTAATGAAAAACTGTTTTTT	CAWSVLGGGASNEKLFF
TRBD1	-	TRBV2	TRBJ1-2	TGTGCCAGCTTACAGGGGGATTGGAAAGGCTACACCTTC	CASLQGDWKGYTF
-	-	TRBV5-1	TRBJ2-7	TGCGCCAGCAGTTCTCTCGGGAGCTACGAGCAGTACTTC	CASSSLGSYEQYF
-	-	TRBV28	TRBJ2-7	TGTGCCAGCTCCCTCGGGGGGCAGCGAGACGAGCAGTACTTC	CASSLGGQRDEQYF
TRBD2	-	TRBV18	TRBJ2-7	TGTGCCAGCTCGTCCGGGACTAGCGGGGGGGCCCCCTACGAGCAGTACTTC	CASSSGTSGGAPYEQYF
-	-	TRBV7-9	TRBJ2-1	TGTGCCAGCAGCTTAGTGAGTGGAGGGTCCGACAATGAGCAGTTCTTC	CASSLVSGGSDNEQFF
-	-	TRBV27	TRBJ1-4	TGTGCCAGCACCCCATCCGGGTCAAGGAGGGAAAAACTGTTTTTT	CASTPSGSRREKLFF
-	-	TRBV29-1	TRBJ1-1	TGCAGCGTTTATGTGAACACTGAAGCTTTCTTT	CSVYVNTEAFF
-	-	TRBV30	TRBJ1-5	TGTGCCTGGAGTGTAGACAGCGGGGGGCAGCCCCAGCATTTT	CAWSVDSGGQPQHF
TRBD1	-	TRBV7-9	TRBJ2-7	TGTGCCAGCAGCCCGTCGGACAGGGGGCGCGGCGAGCAGTACTTC	CASSPSDRGRGEQYF
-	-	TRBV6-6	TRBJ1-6	TGTGCCAGCACTTTTAATCCAGGGAACCGGAATTCACCCCTCCACTTT	CASTFNPGNRNSPLHF
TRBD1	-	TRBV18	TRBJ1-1	TGTGCCAGCTCACCCAAGGGGGCTCTCGTTGTGAACACTGAAGCTTTCTTT	CASSPKGALVVNTEAFF
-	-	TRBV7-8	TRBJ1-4	TGTGCCAGCAGCCATTGGGGAGGGGATGAAAAACTGTTTTTT	CASSHWGGDEKLFF
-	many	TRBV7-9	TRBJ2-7	TGTGCCAGCAGCGCAACCAGGGAGGCCCCCTACGAGCAGTACTTC	CASSATREAPYEQYF
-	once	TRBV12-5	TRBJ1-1	TGTGCTAGTGGAAACTCCAGGGTGGGGAACACTGAAGCTTTCTTT	CASGNSRVGNTEAFF
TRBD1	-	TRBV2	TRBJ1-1	TGTGCCAGCAGTGTCACAGGGGGACAGGCTTTCTTT	CASSVTGGQAFF
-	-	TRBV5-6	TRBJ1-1	TGTGCCAGCAGCCCGCTGGGACTGTTGAACACTGAAGCTTTCTTT	CASSPLGLLNTEAFF
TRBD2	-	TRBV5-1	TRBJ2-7	TGCGCCAGCAGCTCGATGGGGACTAGCGGGGACTTCTCCTACGAGCAGTACTTC	CASSSMGTSGDFSYEQYF
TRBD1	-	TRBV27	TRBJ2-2	TGTGCCAGCAGTTTTGAGACAGGGACAGGGGCCGGGGAGCTGTTTTTT	CASSFETGTGAGELFF
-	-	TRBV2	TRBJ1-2	TGTGCCAGCAGTTTGGGGGGGCGCAACTATGGCTACACCTTC	CASSLGGRNYGYTF
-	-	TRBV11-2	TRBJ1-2	TGTGCCAGCAGCGACAACAGGGCTGGCTACACCTTC	CASSDNRAGYTF
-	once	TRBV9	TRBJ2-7	TGTGCCAGCAGCCCTTCGACGGACACCTACGAGCAGTACTTC	CASSPSTDTYEQYF